These 28 T cell receptor beta chains originate from one sample sequenced in a study of T cell repertoires in aging, cancer and after chemotherapy. Rearranged V-D-J TRB sequences were amplified with a mixed TRB-A/B primer pool. TCRdb used MiXCR to reprocess the multiplex PCR reads, holding one entry per CDR3 protein. The sample lists approximately 20,000 distinct CDR3 sequences; 35% to 40% were seen once. Amplification of TCR beta used genomic DNA extracted from peripheral blood. Sequencing was performed on blood. These receptors all come from a human donor with a solid tumor.

This chain connects TRBV28 to TRBJ1-2, with D tentatively TRBD1 (6 bases). CDR3 size: 16 residues. Germline CDR1 is MDHEN and CDR2 is SYDVKM. Trimming left V 7 bases short and J 7 bases short, with 25 bases between. The CDR3 reads CASTPPLTGSRRGYTF. The CDR3 DNA follows: TGTGCCAGCACTCCGCCTCTGACAGGATCCCGGCGTGGCTACACCTTC.

The gene calls are TRBV6-6 and TRBJ1-6, with TRBD1 identical over 8 bases. The V and J ends lost 6 bases and 10 bases, in that order; junction bases with no gene match: 8. This CDR3 is built from 14 residues. The germline CDR1 and CDR2 sequences are MNHNY and SVGAGI (reference sequence). In nucleotides, the CDR3 is TGTGCCAGCAGCCCGACAGGGGAGACATCACCCCTCCACTTT. Translated, it gives CASSPTGETSPLHF.

Details on this clonotype: A read error may explain this, as a much larger clone is one base away. The chain is built from TRBV19 and TRBJ1-5; D remains ambiguous. In germline, CDR1 is LNHDA, CDR2 SQIVND (reference sequence). The CDR3 runs 18 residues. The CDR3 coding sequence is TGTGCCAGTAGCATCAGAGCTTGGGTTGGATTCGGCAATAAGCCCCAGCATTTT. Protein: CASSIRAWVGFGNKPQHF. The whole variable domain, remainder taken from reference TRBV19 and TRBJ1-5, is DGGITQSPKYLFRKEGQNVTLSCEQNLNHDAMYWYRQDPGQGLRLIYYSQIVNDFQKGDIAEGYSVSREKKESFPLTVTSAQKNPTAFYLCASSIRAWVGFGNKPQHFGDGTRLSIL.

This clonotype was counted a few times. The rearrangement uses TRBV27 and TRBJ2-7; D might be TRBD1 (5 bases). The V and J ends lost 4 bases and 6 bases respectively, with 7 bases between them. The CDR3 length is 11 residues. From germline, CDR1 is MNHEY and CDR2 SMNVEV (reference sequence). CDR3 DNA sequence: TGTGCCAGCAGTTGGGGCCTCGAGCAGTACTTC. It yields the protein CASSWGLEQYF.

The chain uses TRBV5-4 and TRBJ1-2; D is possibly TRBD1 (6 bases). Germline loops: CDR1 SGHNT, CDR2 YYREEE (reference sequence). V lost 2 bases to trimming and J lost 7 bases, with 18 bases between them. This CDR3 is built from 15 residues. CDR3 residues: CASSFFDRRRSGYTF. CDR3 coding DNA: TGTGCCAGCAGCTTCTTTGACAGGAGGCGGTCTGGCTACACCTTC.

This clonotype was recorded only once. V gene TRBV6-1 combines with J gene TRBJ2-7, with a weak D call TRBD1 (6 bases). The V gene lost 3 bases and the J gene lost 0 bases, with 9 bases spanning the gap. The CDR3 contains 14 residues. Germline CDR1 and CDR2: MNHNS and SASEGT. CDR3 protein: CASSDGRGSYEQYF. In DNA, the CDR3 is TGTGCCAGCAGTGACGGCAGGGGCTCCTACGAGCAGTACTTC.

This sequence joins TRBV12-3 or TRBV12-4 and TRBJ2-1; 9 nucleotides match TRBD2. The CDR3 runs 15 residues. The J segment lost 7 bases and the V segment lost 1 base, leaving 5 bases of the junction unmatched. CDR3 DNA: TGTGCCAGCAGTTTAGAGCCTAGCGGGGAAAATGAGCAGTTCTTC. Its translation is CASSLEPSGENEQFF.

This clonotype is categorized as medium-sized. The chain links TRBV19 to TRBJ1-5, with 8 bases fitting TRBD1. This CDR3 comprises 16 residues. With V trimmed by 7 bases and J by 2 bases, 10 bases remained unmatched. In germline, CDR1 is LNHDA, CDR2 SQIVND (reference sequence). CDR3 nucleotide sequence: TGTGCCAGTACCCACTCCAGGGGGCACGGCAATCAGCCCCAGCATTTT. Its protein product is CASTHSRGHGNQPQHF.

This clonotype was counted a few times. The chain joins TRBV7-9 to TRBJ2-2; D is uncertain. V gave up 7 bases and J gave up 6 bases, with 6 bases separating them. Germline values: CDR1 SEHNR, CDR2 FQNEAQ (reference sequence). The CDR3 consists of 11 residues. The CDR3 nucleotides are TGTGCCAGCACGTTACCCGGGGAGCTGTTTTTT. As protein: CASTLPGELFF.

This clonotype turned up a few times. The chain has TRBV5-4 and TRBJ2-2, with TRBD1 matching 8 bases. V dropped 1 base and J dropped 3; count of bases not matched to a gene: 8. The CDR3 covers 17 residues. The germline CDR1 and CDR2 sequences are SGHNT and YYREEE (reference sequence). The CDR3 here is CASSLRRTGSDTGELFF. The CDR3 DNA follows: TGTGCCAGCAGCTTGCGCAGGACAGGGAGCGACACCGGGGAGCTGTTTTTT.

This sequence joins TRBV7-9 and TRBJ2-7; D not certain. This CDR3 is built from 15 residues. V was trimmed by 1 base and J by 1 base, leaving 11 bases between them. CDR1 SEHNR and CDR2 FQNEAQ come from the germline V gene (reference sequence). In nucleotides, the CDR3 is TGTGCCAGCAGCTTAGGTGGACGTCGATCCTACGAGCAGTACTTC. Translation: CASSLGGRRSYEQYF.

The V and J genes are TRBV20-1 and TRBJ1-5, with D uncertain. The CDR3 is 14 residues long. The V and J ends lost 6 bases and 2 bases respectively, with 14 bases between them. Germline V gives CDR1 DFQATT, CDR2 SNEGSKA (reference sequence). CDR3 region: CSAPLGMRNQPQHF. The CDR3 region has the DNA TGCAGTGCCCCTCTGGGGATGCGCAATCAGCCCCAGCATTTT.

CDR3: CASSRQGGTLNTEAFF. CDR3 DNA sequence: TGTGCCAGCTCACGACAAGGGGGGACTCTGAACACTGAAGCTTTCTTT. The chain uses TRBV18 and TRBJ1-1, with D perhaps TRBD1 (6 bases). CDR1 and CDR2 (germline): KGHSH, LQKENI. The CDR3 has 16 residues. Trimming pared 4 bases from V and 0 bases from J, leaving 15 bases between.

V and J are TRBV5-1 and TRBJ1-2, with 8 nucleotides matching TRBD1. This CDR3 has 14 residues. J lost 7 bases, V lost 0 bases, and 5 bases had no gene match. In germline, CDR1 is SGHRS, CDR2 YFSETQ. The CDR3, as DNA: TGCGCCAGCAGCTTGGATGGGACAGGCCGTGGCTACACCTTC. Translation gives CASSLDGTGRGYTF.

The CDR3 nucleotides are TGTGCCAGCCGAACAAACAGGGCTCGGGAGCTGTTTTTT. Amino acid sequence: CASRTNRARELFF. The genes are TRBV6-2 or TRBV6-3 and TRBJ2-2; tentatively, D is TRBD1 (6 bases). The V and J ends lost 8 bases and 9 bases respectively, with 16 bases between them. CDR1 and CDR2 from the germline V gene are MNHEY and SVGEGT. This CDR3 has 13 amino acids.

This clonotype appeared a few times. The rearrangement links TRBV18 to TRBJ2-2; D unclear. There are 14 residues in the CDR3. Trimming removed 4 bases at V and 0 bases at J, with 6 bases between. Germline V gene lookup returns CDR1 KGHSH and CDR2 LQKENI. CDR3 coding DNA: TGTGCCAGCTCACTTACCGCGAACACCGGGGAGCTGTTTTTT. Protein product: CASSLTANTGELFF.

This clonotype has a handful of counts. The chain is built from TRBV6-1 and TRBJ2-5; maybe TRBD2 (7 bases). Trimming removed 8 bases at V and 5 bases at J, with 15 bases between. Germline loops: CDR1 MNHNS, CDR2 SASEGT. This CDR3 has 13 residues. Here the CDR3 DNA reads TGTGCCAGCTTAAAAGGGGGGGGGGAGACCCAGTACTTC. Translating it yields CASLKGGGETQYF.

The CDR3 DNA reads TGTGCCAGCAGAGCGGATAATACGCACGGCTACACCTTC. As protein: CASRADNTHGYTF. The V call is TRBV6-6, the J call TRBJ1-2; D remains unclear. The germline V gene has CDR1 MNHNY and CDR2 SVGAGI (reference sequence). V gave up 6 bases and J gave up 8 bases, with 16 bases separating them. This CDR3 has 13 residues.

The chain uses TRBV20-1 and TRBJ2-1; 7 bases agree with TRBD2. This CDR3 is built from 14 residues. Germline-derived CDR1 and CDR2 are DFQATT and SNEGSKA (reference sequence). With V trimmed by 1 base and J by 4 bases, 4 bases remained unmatched. In DNA form, the CDR3 reads TGCAGTGCTAGAGTGCCTAGCGGATACAATGAGCAGTTCTTC. Residues: CSARVPSGYNEQFF.

V usage is TRBV6-1 and J usage is TRBJ2-2, with D tentatively TRBD2 (6 bases). Per germline, CDR1 MNHNS and CDR2 SASEGT. CDR3 length equals 14 residues. The germline V and J ends were trimmed by 2 bases and 5 bases, with 9 bases remaining between them. The CDR3 DNA is TGTGCCAGCAGTGAACGACTAGAAACCGGGGAGCTGTTTTTT. It codes for CASSERLETGELFF.

The chain employs TRBV10-3 and TRBJ2-7, with D perhaps matching TRBD2 (6 bases). Germline V CDR1 and CDR2: ENHRY, SYGVKD. V was shortened by 0 bases and J by 0 bases, with 24 bases between the two germline ends. The CDR3 is made up of 20 amino acids. This CDR3 is CAISESWAGLFSGSSYEQYF. CDR3 sequence (DNA): TGTGCCATCAGTGAGTCATGGGCAGGGCTATTTAGCGGTAGCTCCTACGAGCAGTACTTC.

By share, this clonotype ranks as medium-sized. This sequence joins TRBV19 and TRBJ2-1; D call uncertain. CDR1 and CDR2 from the germline V gene are LNHDA and SQIVND (reference sequence). Trimming took off 3 bases at V and 6 bases at J, with 15 bases between the two ends. This CDR3 spans 15 amino acids. CDR3 sequence (DNA): TGTGCCAGTAGTATTGGGCGGTCTCGTGGCAATGAGCAGTTCTTC. Translation: CASSIGRSRGNEQFF.

This clonotype was seen more than once but under ten times. V usage is TRBV19 and J usage is TRBJ2-1, with D hard to call. V lost 1 base and J 0 bases, leaving 10 bases between the germline ends. Germline lookup yields CDR1 LNHDA and CDR2 SQIVND (reference sequence). The CDR3 has 16 amino acids. The DNA of the CDR3 is TGTGCCAGTAGTATAGTTTTACAGAACTCCTACAATGAGCAGTTCTTC. Residues: CASSIVLQNSYNEQFF.

This clonotype was seen only a few times. This rearrangement joins TRBV5-4 to TRBJ2-1, with a tentative D call TRBD2 (6 bases). The length of the CDR3 is 12 residues. The V end lost 2 bases, the J end lost 7 bases, and 7 bases lay between the germline ends. The germline V gene encodes CDR1 SGHNT and CDR2 YYREEE (reference sequence). The CDR3 DNA follows: TGTGCCAGCAGCTTCGGGGGAAATGAGCAGTTCTTC. Protein sequence: CASSFGGNEQFF.

By its share, this clonotype is medium-sized. The rearrangement joins TRBV27 to TRBJ2-3; TRBD2 is a possible D gene (6 bases). This CDR3 has 13 residues. Germline CDR1 MNHEY, CDR2 SMNVEV (reference sequence). V lost 8 bases and J lost 0, with 9 bases in between. The CDR3 DNA sequence: TGTGCCAGCGGAGGGACTAGCACAGATACGCAGTATTTT. Amino acid sequence: CASGGTSTDTQYF.

The chain uses TRBV19 and TRBJ2-3; 8 bases line up with TRBD2. The CDR3 is made up of 16 amino acids. Germline V gene data show CDR1 as LNHDA and CDR2 as SQIVND (reference sequence). Trimming removed 6 bases from V and 6 bases from J; junction bases left unmatched: 14. DNA for the CDR3: TGTGCCAGTAGGAAAAGTAGCGGGGCTACGGCGGATACGCAGTATTTT. Protein product: CASRKSSGATADTQYF.

The genes are TRBV19 and TRBJ2-2; no clear D gene. Germline CDR1 LNHDA, CDR2 SQIVND (reference sequence). The V and J ends lost 3 bases and 8 bases respectively, with 10 bases between them. This CDR3 has 13 residues. CDR3 region: CASSMGNKGELFF. CDR3 nucleotide sequence: TGTGCCAGTAGTATGGGGAACAAAGGGGAGCTGTTTTTT.

The DNA of the CDR3 is TGTGCCAGCAGGACTAGGGACAGCTACGAGCAGTACTTC. It specifies CASRTRDSYEQYF. The chain combines TRBV6-1 with TRBJ2-7; tentatively, D is TRBD1 (7 bases). V lost 6 bases and J lost 3, with 12 bases in between. This CDR3 comprises 13 residues. Per the germline V gene, CDR1 is MNHNS and CDR2 is SASEGT.